These 26 T cell receptor beta chains were sequenced from one sample in a study of blood T cell repertoires in COVID-19. Profiled with immunoSEQ multiplex PCR; TCRdb holds only in-frame clones, not every one. The sample shows approximately 440,000 clones, more than 70% of them seen only once. Sequenced: peripheral blood. These receptors were collected from a woman aged 45-60 years with COVID-19, enrolled during active disease.

The gene calls are TRBV6-1 and TRBJ2-7, with 8 bases matching TRBD1. CDR1 and CDR2 (germline): MNHNS, SASEGT. V dropped 3 bases and J dropped 4; count of bases not matched to a gene: 5. The CDR3 spans 14 residues. DNA of the CDR3: TGTGCCAGCAGTGAGCAGACAGGGGAGTACGAGCAGTACTTC. Protein product: CASSEQTGEYEQYF.

CDR3 nucleotide sequence: TGTGCCAGCAGCTTAGCGGGTATACAGGGGGGCACTGAAGCTTTCTTT. Translating it yields CASSLAGIQGGTEAFF. The V and J genes are TRBV7-2 and TRBJ1-1; TRBD1 matches 8 bases. The CDR3 loop spans 16 amino acids. The V segment lost 0 bases and the J segment 4 bases; nucleotides outside the gene matches: 7. The germline V gene encodes CDR1 SGHTA and CDR2 FQGNSA. Full variable domain (outside the CDR3, taken from reference TRBV7-2 and TRBJ1-1): GAGVSQSPSNKVTEKGKDVELRCDPISGHTALYWYRQSLGQGLEFLIYFQGNSAPDKSGLPSDRFSAERTGGSVSTLTIQRTQQEDSAVYLCASSLAGIQGGTEAFFGQGTRLTVV.

The chain joins TRBV11-2 to TRBJ1-4; 8 bases map to TRBD1. V shed 3 bases and J 6 bases; nucleotides not matched to a gene: 6. The CDR3 covers 15 residues. The germline V gene has CDR1 SGHAT and CDR2 FQNNGV. CDR3 sequence reads: CASSFPTGADEKLFF. CDR3 coding DNA: TGTGCCAGCAGCTTCCCGACAGGGGCTGATGAAAAACTGTTTTTT. Combining the CDR3 with reference TRBV11-2 and TRBJ1-4 gives the whole variable domain EAGVAQSPRYKIIEKRQSVAFWCNPISGHATLYWYQQILGQGPKLLIQFQNNGVVDDSQLPKDRFSAERLKGVDSTLKIQPAKLEDSAVYLCASSFPTGADEKLFFGSGTQLSVL.

The rearrangement links TRBV13 to TRBJ1-3; D not certain. V gave up 7 bases and J gave up 4 bases, with 11 bases separating them. Germline loops: CDR1 PRHDT, CDR2 FYEKMQ (reference sequence). The CDR3 sequence is 13 residues long. CDR3 region: CASTTGRGNTIYF. The CDR3 nucleotides are TGTGCCAGCACCACTGGGAGGGGAAACACCATATATTTT.

Details on this clone: At the DNA level, this CDR3 is encoded by other sequences in the same sample as well. The J gene is TRBJ2-2, the V gene TRBV5-4; perhaps TRBD2 as D (5 bases). CDR1 and CDR2 (germline): SGHNT, YYREEE (reference sequence). This CDR3 has 15 amino acids. V was pared by 0 bases and J by 4 bases, with 10 bases between. In DNA form, the CDR3 reads TGTGCCAGCAGCTTGGGAGGGCCAGGCACCGGGGAGCTGTTTTTT. Encoded protein: CASSLGGPGTGELFF.

V and J are TRBV9 and TRBJ2-2; D remains unclear. CDR1 is SGDLS, CDR2 YYNGEE, per germline. Trimming took 0 bases from V and 7 from J, leaving 10 bases between them. This CDR3 contains 14 residues. CDR3 in amino acids: CASSVDSEYGELFF. In nucleotides, the CDR3 is TGTGCCAGCAGCGTAGATTCGGAGTACGGGGAGCTGTTTTTT.

This clone appeared once. CDR3 protein: CASSENVRLTGELFF. In DNA form, the CDR3 reads TGTGCCAGCAGTGAAAACGTCAGATTGACCGGGGAGCTGTTTTTT. This chain connects TRBV6-1 to TRBJ2-2, with no clear D. CDR3 length: 15 residues. Germline CDR1 MNHNS, CDR2 SASEGT. The V and J ends lost 2 bases and 5 bases respectively, with 12 bases between them.

The chain joins TRBV6-5 to TRBJ1-2; no clear D. The V end lost 6 bases, the J end lost 2 bases, and 7 bases lay between the germline ends. The length of the CDR3 is 12 residues. Germline lookup yields CDR1 MNHEY and CDR2 SVGAGI. The CDR3 sequence: CASRTANYGYTF. CDR3 sequence (DNA): TGTGCCAGCAGAACAGCCAACTATGGCTACACCTTC.

In its sample, this clone was seen once. Here the CDR3 DNA reads TGTGCCAGCAGCGTAGCCCCGACAGGGGGCACAGATACGCAGTATTTT. It specifies CASSVAPTGGTDTQYF. The genes are TRBV9 and TRBJ2-3, with 8 bases that match TRBD1. V lost 0 bases to trimming and J lost 1 base; unmatched junction nucleotides: 4. There are 16 residues in the CDR3. Germline-derived CDR1 and CDR2 are SGDLS and YYNGEE.

V usage is TRBV6-5 and J usage is TRBJ1-4, with D possibly being TRBD1 (6 bases). CDR1 and CDR2 (germline): MNHEY, SVGAGI. The V end lost 4 bases, the J end lost 1 base, and 13 bases lay between the germline ends. The CDR3 totals 16 residues. The DNA for the CDR3 is TGTGCCAGCAGTTTACAGGGATTAGGAACTAATGAAAAACTGTTTTTT. Translation gives CASSLQGLGTNEKLFF.

V gene TRBV7-8 combines with J gene TRBJ1-1; 8 bases are shared with TRBD1. The CDR3 runs 14 residues. V dropped 3 bases and J dropped 6; count of bases not matched to a gene: 6. Per the germline V gene, CDR1 is SGHVS and CDR2 is FQNEAQ. The CDR3 sequence: CASSLRTGFPEAFF. The CDR3 DNA is TGTGCCAGCAGCTTGAGGACAGGGTTCCCTGAAGCTTTCTTT. Complete variable domain (other parts from reference TRBV7-8 and TRBJ1-1): GAGVSQSPRYKVAKRGQDVALRCDPISGHVSLFWYQQALGQGPEFLTYFQNEAQLDKSGLPSDRFFAERPEGSVSTLKIQRTQQEDSAVYLCASSLRTGFPEAFFGQGTRLTVV.

This clone was seen a few times. The gene calls are TRBV19 and TRBJ2-3, with TRBD2 matching 8 bases. This CDR3 is 13 amino acids long. Germline V gene sequence: CDR1 LNHDA, CDR2 SQIVND (reference sequence). J was trimmed by 6 bases and V by 4 bases; bases with no gene match: 3. The CDR3 spells CASSTTSADTQYF. The CDR3 DNA follows: TGTGCCAGTAGTACGACTAGCGCGGATACGCAGTATTTT.

The CDR3 nucleotides are TGTGCCAGTAGTTTAATTGGACAGGGGGCGTCCGGGGAGCTGTTTTTT. Translating it yields CASSLIGQGASGELFF. The V and J genes are TRBV19 and TRBJ2-2; TRBD1 matches 11 bases. Germline loops: CDR1 LNHDA, CDR2 SQIVND (reference sequence). The CDR3 contains 16 residues. V shed 5 bases, J shed 6 bases, and the junction held 8 bases outside the gene matches.

The chain couples TRBV9 to TRBJ1-4; TRBD1 matches 8 bases. This CDR3 has 15 residues. The germline V gene encodes CDR1 SGDLS and CDR2 YYNGEE. V trimming: 0 bases; J trimming: 7 bases; junction bases outside the gene matches: 5. The CDR3 loop is CASSVDRQGSEKLFF. CDR3 in DNA: TGTGCCAGCAGCGTAGATAGACAGGGGAGTGAAAAACTGTTTTTT.

The gene calls are TRBV6-5 and TRBJ1-6; D is unclear. The CDR3 sequence is 15 residues long. The germline V gene has CDR1 MNHEY and CDR2 SVGAGI. Trimming pared 6 bases from V and 8 bases from J, leaving 17 bases between. In DNA form, the CDR3 reads TGTGCCAGCAGGCTAGATTCCCGGAGGGATTCACCCCTCCACTTT. Its protein is CASRLDSRRDSPLHF.

The rearrangement joins TRBV2 to TRBJ1-1; D ambiguous. The CDR3 has 13 amino acids. Germline CDR1 is SNHLY and CDR2 is FYNNEI. V was trimmed by 7 bases and J by 1 base, leaving 10 bases between them. The CDR3 coding sequence is TGTGCCAGCACCTCCACGAGGAACACTGAAGCTTTCTTT. It codes for CASTSTRNTEAFF.

The gene calls are TRBV5-1 and TRBJ1-2, with TRBD1 matching 7 bases. CDR1 is SGHRS, CDR2 YFSETQ, per germline. CDR3 length equals 15 residues. J gave up 1 base and V 4 bases, and 7 bases lay outside the gene matches. CDR3 region: CASSQGTAFNYGYTF. CDR3 sequence (DNA): TGCGCCAGCAGCCAGGGGACAGCCTTTAACTATGGCTACACCTTC.

The V and J genes are TRBV4-1 and TRBJ2-4; D may be TRBD1 (6 bases). V lost 3 bases to trimming and J lost 8 bases, with 17 bases between them. Germline CDR1 reads MGHRA; CDR2 reads YSYEKL. There are 15 residues in the CDR3. The CDR3 region is CASSQRQAEVDIQYF. CDR3 in DNA: TGCGCCAGCAGCCAGAGACAGGCTGAGGTAGACATTCAGTACTTC.

The V call is TRBV6-6, the J call TRBJ1-5, with TRBD1 matching 8 bases. The CDR3 covers 14 residues. Germline V CDR1 and CDR2: MNHNY, SVGAGI (reference sequence). The ends lost 6 bases at V and 2 bases at J; junction bases unmatched: 3. The CDR3 nucleotides are TGTGCCAGCAGGATGACAGGGGGCAATCAGCCCCAGCATTTT. Residues: CASRMTGGNQPQHF.

The chain's CDR3 is CASSLGAWYEAFF. CDR3 DNA sequence: TGTGCCAGCAGCTTAGGGGCGTGGTATGAAGCTTTCTTT. This rearrangement joins TRBV7-4 to TRBJ1-1; D is ambiguous. Trimming pared 1 base from V and 7 bases from J, leaving 10 bases between. Germline lookup yields CDR1 SGHVT and CDR2 SQSDAQ. The CDR3 extends over 13 amino acids.

The chain uses TRBV6-1 and TRBJ2-1, with 13 bases fitting TRBD2. Looked up from germline, CDR1 is MNHNS and CDR2 is SASEGT. V shed 4 bases and J 0 bases; nucleotides not matched to a gene: 3. The CDR3 loop spans 17 amino acids. The chain's CDR3 is CASSVTSGGSSYNEQFF. CDR3 nucleotides: TGTGCCAGCAGTGTGACTAGCGGGGGGAGCTCCTACAATGAGCAGTTCTTC.

This sequence joins TRBV28 and TRBJ2-3; 9 bases are shared with TRBD2. The V gene's germline CDR1 is MDHEN and CDR2 SYDVKM. This CDR3 spans 16 amino acids. V shed 6 bases, J shed 0 bases, and the junction held 7 bases outside the gene matches. Written as DNA, the CDR3 is TGTGCCAGCAGCCCCTCGCGGGGGGGGAGCACAGATACGCAGTATTTT. This sequence encodes CASSPSRGGSTDTQYF.

In DNA, the CDR3 is TGCGCCAGCAGTGAGTCGCGAGCGGAGCTTTACAATGAGCAGTTCTTC. It translates to CASSESRAELYNEQFF. V is TRBV10-1 and J is TRBJ2-1; possibly TRBD2 for D (5 bases). CDR1 is WNHNN and CDR2 is SYGVQD in the germline V gene (reference sequence). This CDR3 is 16 amino acids long. V lost 0 bases and J lost 4, with 13 bases in between.

There are a few counts of this clone. The rearrangement joins TRBV4-1 to TRBJ1-5; 10 positions match TRBD1. The CDR3 has 15 amino acids. The ends lost 4 bases at V and 8 bases at J; junction bases unmatched: 8. The germline CDR1 and CDR2 sequences are MGHRA and YSYEKL. The CDR3 bases are TGCGCCAGCAGCCTTGGGGACAGGGGAGTAGAGCCCCAGCATTTT. It is translated as CASSLGDRGVEPQHF.

The V and J genes are TRBV30 and TRBJ2-5; D perhaps matches TRBD1 (6 bases). The CDR3 is 14 residues long. V dropped 1 base and J dropped 5 bases, with 14 bases sitting between them. Germline V CDR1 and CDR2: GTSNPN, SVGIG (reference sequence). CDR3 residues: CAWSESTGRETQYF. The CDR3 nucleotides read TGTGCCTGGAGTGAATCGACAGGCAGGGAGACCCAGTACTTC.

The chain recombines TRBV18 with TRBJ2-7; 8 bases match TRBD1. The germline gives CDR1 KGHSH, CDR2 LQKENI. V shed 1 base and J 6 bases; nucleotides not matched to a gene: 5. The CDR3 loop spans 14 amino acids. The CDR3 is CASSPLTGVGEQYF. As DNA, the CDR3 is TGTGCCAGCTCACCACTGACAGGGGTTGGCGAGCAGTACTTC.